The rows below give T cell receptor beta chains drawn from one sample of a study of T cell repertoires in cytomegalovirus infection. TCRdb reprocessed the reads via MiXCR and lists one record per CDR3 protein. The data show some 250,000 distinct CDR3 sequences, around 8.7% seen once. Sequencing used PBMCs. All receptors derive from a human donor in good health (CMV status not recorded). Some clones in this sample may be carry-over from other donors' samples. Both conserved end residues are part of each CDR3. Each record gives: CDR3 length, D gene, clone size, V gene, J gene, CDR3 DNA, CDR3 protein. The D gene is left open where the match is weak. Size values are once, few and many counts, or a class for expanded clones, and some rows have none.

CDR3 length: 16; D gene: NA; clone size: many; V gene: TRBV7-8; J gene: TRBJ1-5; CDR3 DNA: TGTGCCAGCAGCTCAACAGGGCCCGCTTACAATCAGCCCCAGCATTTT; CDR3 protein: CASSSTGPAYNQPQHF
CDR3 length: 16; D gene: TRBD1; clone size: many; V gene: TRBV7-8; J gene: TRBJ1-3; CDR3 DNA: TGTGCCAGCAGCTGGGGACAGGGGCAGGCTGGAAACACCATATATTTT; CDR3 protein: CASSWGQGQAGNTIYF
CDR3 length: 15; D gene: NA; clone size: NA; V gene: TRBV29-1; J gene: TRBJ2-4; CDR3 DNA: TGCAGCGTTGAACCCTTCGACAGAGCCAAAAACATTCAGTACTTC; CDR3 protein: CSVEPFDRAKNIQYF
CDR3 length: 13; D gene: NA; clone size: NA; V gene: TRBV19; J gene: TRBJ1-2; CDR3 DNA: TGTGCCAGTAGTATGGCCGCTAACTATGGCTACACCTTC; CDR3 protein: CASSMAANYGYTF
CDR3 length: 13; D gene: TRBD1; clone size: many; V gene: TRBV19; J gene: TRBJ1-2; CDR3 DNA: TGTGCCAGTAACAGGGGAACTAACTATGGCTACACCTTC; CDR3 protein: CASNRGTNYGYTF
CDR3 length: 15; D gene: NA; clone size: many; V gene: TRBV12-3/TRBV12-4; J gene: TRBJ1-3; CDR3 DNA: TGTGCCAGCAGTTTAGGTTGGTTGAGCGGAAACACCATATATTTT; CDR3 protein: CASSLGWLSGNTIYF
CDR3 length: 11; D gene: TRBD1; clone size: NA; V gene: TRBV20-1; J gene: TRBJ1-1; CDR3 DNA: TGCAGTGCCTTCACAGGGGCTGAAGCTTTCTTT; CDR3 protein: CSAFTGAEAFF
CDR3 length: 16; D gene: TRBD1; clone size: NA; V gene: TRBV6-6; J gene: TRBJ1-5; CDR3 DNA: TGTGCCAGCAGGAGCCGGGACAGGGAGAGCAATCAGCCCCAGCATTTT; CDR3 protein: CASRSRDRESNQPQHF
CDR3 length: 15; D gene: TRBD1; clone size: many; V gene: TRBV5-1; J gene: TRBJ2-7; CDR3 DNA: TGCGCCAGCAGCTTGGTTGGGACAGGGATCTACGAGCAGTACTTC; CDR3 protein: CASSLVGTGIYEQYF
CDR3 length: 14; D gene: NA; clone size: many; V gene: TRBV20-1; J gene: TRBJ2-7; CDR3 DNA: TGCAGTGCATATTCTACGGGAGCCCCCTACGAGCAGTACTTC; CDR3 protein: CSAYSTGAPYEQYF
CDR3 length: 14; D gene: NA; clone size: many; V gene: TRBV7-6; J gene: TRBJ2-5; CDR3 DNA: TGTGCCAGCAGCTCCGGGACAAAACAAGAGACCCAGTACTTC; CDR3 protein: CASSSGTKQETQYF
CDR3 length: 16; D gene: TRBD1; clone size: many; V gene: TRBV7-2; J gene: TRBJ1-5; CDR3 DNA: TGTGCCAGCAGCTTTAGGACAGGGGGAGGGAATCAGCCCCAGCATTTT; CDR3 protein: CASSFRTGGGNQPQHF
CDR3 length: 17; D gene: TRBD2; clone size: NA; V gene: TRBV12-3/TRBV12-4; J gene: TRBJ2-2; CDR3 DNA: TGTGCCAGCAGCATATCCGGACTAGCGGAGAACACCGGGGAGCTGTTTTTT; CDR3 protein: CASSISGLAENTGELFF
CDR3 length: 15; D gene: NA; clone size: NA; V gene: TRBV18; J gene: TRBJ2-3; CDR3 DNA: TGTGCCAGCTTATCGAGGTCCGTCGACACAGATACGCAGTATTTT; CDR3 protein: CASLSRSVDTDTQYF
CDR3 length: 13; D gene: NA; clone size: NA; V gene: TRBV28; J gene: TRBJ2-2; CDR3 DNA: TGTGCCAGCACCCACAAGTTCACCGGGGAGCTGTTTTTT; CDR3 protein: CASTHKFTGELFF
CDR3 length: 13; D gene: NA; clone size: many; V gene: TRBV7-9; J gene: TRBJ1-1; CDR3 DNA: TGTGCCAGCAGCTTAGTCGCGCCAGCTGAAGCTTTCTTT; CDR3 protein: CASSLVAPAEAFF
CDR3 length: 18; D gene: TRBD1; clone size: NA; V gene: TRBV5-5; J gene: TRBJ1-1; CDR3 DNA: TGTGCCAGCAGCTTCCACCTCCCGGGACAGGGGATGAACACTGAAGCTTTCTTT; CDR3 protein: CASSFHLPGQGMNTEAFF
CDR3 length: 17; D gene: TRBD1; clone size: NA; V gene: TRBV28; J gene: TRBJ1-5; CDR3 DNA: TGTGCCAGCAGTTTAAGCAGGGGGGTTTGGGGCAATCAGCCCCAGCATTTT; CDR3 protein: CASSLSRGVWGNQPQHF
CDR3 length: 16; D gene: TRBD1; clone size: few; V gene: TRBV19; J gene: TRBJ1-3; CDR3 DNA: TGTGCCAGTAGTAAGAGGACAGGCACCACCGGAAACACCATATATTTT; CDR3 protein: CASSKRTGTTGNTIYF
CDR3 length: 13; D gene: NA; clone size: many; V gene: TRBV7-2; J gene: TRBJ1-5; CDR3 DNA: TGTGCCAGCAGCCCCGACGGCAATCAGCCCCAGCATTTT; CDR3 protein: CASSPDGNQPQHF
CDR3 length: 17; D gene: NA; clone size: many; V gene: TRBV7-2; J gene: TRBJ2-4; CDR3 DNA: TGTGCCAGCAGCTTATACGGCGGCACCTTTGCCAAAAACATTCAGTACTTC; CDR3 protein: CASSLYGGTFAKNIQYF
CDR3 length: 13; D gene: NA; clone size: NA; V gene: TRBV6-6; J gene: TRBJ2-2; CDR3 DNA: TGTGCCAGCAGTTATGGAATAACCGGGGAGCTGTTTTTT; CDR3 protein: CASSYGITGELFF
CDR3 length: 16; D gene: NA; clone size: NA; V gene: TRBV7-2; J gene: TRBJ2-3; CDR3 DNA: TGTGCCAGCAGCTCCCGGTTGGAGGGGGGCACAGATACGCAGTATTTT; CDR3 protein: CASSSRLEGGTDTQYF
CDR3 length: 14; D gene: TRBD1; clone size: NA; V gene: TRBV28; J gene: TRBJ2-7; CDR3 DNA: TGTGCCAGCAGTTTATATGGGACAGGGCTCAAGCAGTACTTC; CDR3 protein: CASSLYGTGLKQYF
CDR3 length: 15; D gene: TRBD2; clone size: NA; V gene: TRBV28; J gene: TRBJ2-7; CDR3 DNA: TGTGCCAGCAGTTTACCAACTAGCGGGAGGAACGAGCAGTACTTC; CDR3 protein: CASSLPTSGRNEQYF
CDR3 length: 14; D gene: NA; clone size: few; V gene: TRBV19; J gene: TRBJ1-6; CDR3 DNA: TGTGCCAGTAGCACAGGGTACAATAATTCACCCCTCCACTTT; CDR3 protein: CASSTGYNNSPLHF
CDR3 length: 15; D gene: NA; clone size: many; V gene: TRBV6-1; J gene: TRBJ1-4; CDR3 DNA: TGTGCCAGCAGTGAAGCGGGGACTGGGGGGGAAAAACTGTTTTTT; CDR3 protein: CASSEAGTGGEKLFF
CDR3 length: 17; D gene: NA; clone size: many; V gene: TRBV20-1; J gene: TRBJ1-6; CDR3 DNA: TGCAGTGCTAGAGACGCCGGGGGGGTCACCTATAATTCACCCCTCCACTTT; CDR3 protein: CSARDAGGVTYNSPLHF
CDR3 length: 15; D gene: TRBD2; clone size: many; V gene: TRBV11-2; J gene: TRBJ2-2; CDR3 DNA: TGTGCCAGCAGCTTACACGGGGGGGCCCTCGGGGAGCTGTTTTTT; CDR3 protein: CASSLHGGALGELFF
CDR3 length: 14; D gene: NA; clone size: many; V gene: TRBV11-3; J gene: TRBJ2-1; CDR3 DNA: TGTGCCAGCCCCAAAGAGAGGTCCTACAATGAGCAGTTCTTC; CDR3 protein: CASPKERSYNEQFF
CDR3 length: 12; D gene: NA; clone size: many; V gene: TRBV11-2; J gene: TRBJ1-5; CDR3 DNA: TGTGCCAGCAGCTGGGGCAATCAGCCCCAGCATTTT; CDR3 protein: CASSWGNQPQHF
CDR3 length: 14; D gene: NA; clone size: many; V gene: TRBV20-1; J gene: TRBJ2-1; CDR3 DNA: TGCAGTGTGACCGGGACTCGGAGTCTTAATGAGCAGTTCTTC; CDR3 protein: CSVTGTRSLNEQFF
CDR3 length: 9; D gene: NA; clone size: many; V gene: TRBV4-1; J gene: TRBJ1-2; CDR3 DNA: TGCGCCAAGTCGGTTGGCTACACCTTC; CDR3 protein: CAKSVGYTF
CDR3 length: 15; D gene: NA; clone size: many; V gene: TRBV19; J gene: TRBJ1-5; CDR3 DNA: TGTGCCAGTACCCTCGGGATTCCCGGCGGTCAGCCCCAGCATTTT; CDR3 protein: CASTLGIPGGQPQHF
CDR3 length: 13; D gene: NA; clone size: many; V gene: TRBV28; J gene: TRBJ1-5; CDR3 DNA: TGTGCCAGCAGTCTCGTGGGGAGTCAGCCCCAGCATTTT; CDR3 protein: CASSLVGSQPQHF
CDR3 length: 15; D gene: NA; clone size: many; V gene: TRBV7-2; J gene: TRBJ1-1; CDR3 DNA: TGTGCCAGCAGCCCCACCCCGAACATGAACACTGAAGCTTTCTTT; CDR3 protein: CASSPTPNMNTEAFF
CDR3 length: 12; D gene: NA; clone size: few; V gene: TRBV12-3/TRBV12-4; J gene: TRBJ2-1; CDR3 DNA: TGTGCCAGCAGTTTATGGGGCGGTGAGCAGTTCTTC; CDR3 protein: CASSLWGGEQFF
CDR3 length: 14; D gene: NA; clone size: many; V gene: TRBV10-3; J gene: TRBJ1-1; CDR3 DNA: TGTGCCATCAGAGAACAGGGAGGGAACACTGAAGCTTTCTTT; CDR3 protein: CAIREQGGNTEAFF
CDR3 length: 15; D gene: NA; clone size: many; V gene: TRBV7-2; J gene: TRBJ2-5; CDR3 DNA: TGTGCCAGCAGCTCTCACGGGACACCCCAAGAGACCCAGTACTTC; CDR3 protein: CASSSHGTPQETQYF
CDR3 length: 15; D gene: TRBD1; clone size: NA; V gene: TRBV28; J gene: TRBJ1-5; CDR3 DNA: TGTGCCAGCAGTTTGCCCGGGACAGGGGGTCAGCCCCAGCATTTT; CDR3 protein: CASSLPGTGGQPQHF
CDR3 length: 18; D gene: NA; clone size: few; V gene: TRBV19; J gene: TRBJ1-6; CDR3 DNA: TGTGCCAGTAGATCTGAACGTCCGACGACGACTTTAGATTCACCCCTCCACTTT; CDR3 protein: CASRSERPTTTLDSPLHF
CDR3 length: 13; D gene: NA; clone size: few; V gene: TRBV6-4; J gene: TRBJ2-3; CDR3 DNA: TGTGCCAGCAGTGACAAACTCGGAGATACGCAGTATTTT; CDR3 protein: CASSDKLGDTQYF
CDR3 length: 12; D gene: NA; clone size: few; V gene: TRBV20-1; J gene: TRBJ1-5; CDR3 DNA: TGCAGTGCTAGTAATACGAATCAGCCCCAGCATTTT; CDR3 protein: CSASNTNQPQHF
CDR3 length: 14; D gene: NA; clone size: few; V gene: TRBV20-1; J gene: TRBJ1-2; CDR3 DNA: TGCAGTGCTAGACGGGGAGTCCTTAACTATGGCTACACCTTC; CDR3 protein: CSARRGVLNYGYTF
CDR3 length: 14; D gene: TRBD1; clone size: many; V gene: TRBV7-2; J gene: TRBJ1-2; CDR3 DNA: TGTGCCAGCAGCGATCGGACAGGAAACTATGGCTACACCTTC; CDR3 protein: CASSDRTGNYGYTF
CDR3 length: 15; D gene: NA; clone size: once; V gene: TRBV20-1; J gene: TRBJ1-1; CDR3 DNA: TGCAGTGCTAGAGTGGGGGGGAGGATGAACACTGAAGCTTTCTTT; CDR3 protein: CSARVGGRMNTEAFF
CDR3 length: 15; D gene: TRBD2; clone size: many; V gene: TRBV15; J gene: TRBJ2-7; CDR3 DNA: TGTGCCACCAGCAGAGGGTTAGCGGGACTCTACGAGCAGTACTTC; CDR3 protein: CATSRGLAGLYEQYF
CDR3 length: 16; D gene: NA; clone size: many; V gene: TRBV19; J gene: TRBJ1-2; CDR3 DNA: TGTGCCAGTAGTATCGAGGTTGTTCGGGGCAACTATGGCTACACCTTC; CDR3 protein: CASSIEVVRGNYGYTF
CDR3 length: 13; D gene: NA; clone size: few; V gene: TRBV7-2; J gene: TRBJ1-1; CDR3 DNA: TGTGCCAGCCCCGGGGACACGAACACTGAAGCTTTCTTT; CDR3 protein: CASPGDTNTEAFF
CDR3 length: 15; D gene: TRBD2; clone size: NA; V gene: TRBV5-4; J gene: TRBJ2-1; CDR3 DNA: TGTGCCAGCAGCCCGGGGGGGGACTCTTTCCGGGAGCAGTTCTTC; CDR3 protein: CASSPGGDSFREQFF
CDR3 length: 13; D gene: NA; clone size: many; V gene: TRBV7-9; J gene: TRBJ1-2; CDR3 DNA: TGTGCCAGCAGCTCCGAATTTCGCTATGGCTACACCTTC; CDR3 protein: CASSSEFRYGYTF
CDR3 length: 15; D gene: TRBD1; clone size: many; V gene: TRBV7-6; J gene: TRBJ2-7; CDR3 DNA: TGTGCCAGCAGCCCGAGACAGGGTTCGACCTACGAGCAGTACTTC; CDR3 protein: CASSPRQGSTYEQYF